Below, 24 T cell receptor beta chains from the same sample are listed, as sequenced in a study of tumor-infiltrating lymphocytes in oesophageal squamous cell carcinoma. MiXCR was run by TCRdb on the PCR reads, yielding one entry per CDR3 protein. Of 23,000 or so distinct CDR3 sequences listed, 30% to 40% are singletons. The sequenced sample was esophageal tumor tissue. The receptors stem from a male donor with esophageal squamous cell carcinoma.

This chain connects TRBV7-2 to TRBJ2-2, with D hard to call. The end of the DNA fits TRBJ1-3 better, so the J call may be wrong. Looked up from germline, CDR1 is SGHTA and CDR2 is FQGNSA. This CDR3 has 15 amino acids. In DNA form, the CDR3 reads TGTGCCAGCAGCTTAGACAGATACTCTGGAAACACCATATATTTT. Translated: CASSLDRYSGNTIYF.

Worth noting for this clonotype: A much larger clone lies a single base off, so this may be a read error. The rearrangement links TRBV6-1 to TRBJ2-7, with 10 bases matching TRBD1. The V gene's germline CDR1 is MNHNS and CDR2 SASEGT. The CDR3 sequence is 16 residues long. With V trimmed by 5 bases and J by 7 bases, 14 bases remained unmatched. DNA of the CDR3: TGTGCCAGCAGTTATCGTGGACAGGGGGGCTGCAATGAGCAGTACTTC. Translated, it gives CASSYRGQGGCNEQYF.

This clonotype was counted many times. V gene TRBV6-1 combines with J gene TRBJ2-7, with D unresolved. Germline CDR1 is MNHNS and CDR2 is SASEGT. Trimming left V 8 bases short and J 5 bases short, with 19 bases between. The CDR3 is 14 residues long. CDR3 residues: CASSALGYADEQYF. The CDR3 DNA reads as TGTGCCAGCTCGGCGCTGGGCTACGCCGACGAGCAGTACTTC.

Concerning this clonotype itself: The CDR3 end shows no conserved phenylalanine or tryptophan, and so a read error is likely. This chain joins TRBV7-9 and TRBJ2-1; D is perhaps TRBD2 (5 bases). Gene TRBJ2-7 matches the end of the DNA better, so the J call may be wrong. There are 12 residues in the CDR3. Per the germline V gene, CDR1 is SEHNR and CDR2 is FQNEAQ (reference sequence). The DNA of the CDR3 is TGTGCCAGCAGCCCTGTGGGAGCGGAGCAGTACTTG. It encodes CASSPVGAEQYL.

Details on this clonotype: This CDR3 fails to terminate in the conserved phenylalanine or tryptophan, so it likely reflects a read error. It is unclear where the CDR3 begins or ends on the DNA, so no DNA is shown, and the CDR3 is as TCRdb lists it. V gene TRBV11-2 combines with J gene TRBJ2-3; the listed D gene, TRBD2, was not tested against the DNA. Termini included, the CDR3 measures 16 amino acids. The germline CDR1 and CDR2 sequences are SGHAT and FQNNGV. CDR3 amino acids: CASSLEGPHNEQFFGP.

Points on this clonotype: In this CDR3 the conserved last residue, phenylalanine or tryptophan, is missing, so a read error is likely. No DNA is shown, since the ends of the CDR3 on it are uncertain; the CDR3 is the one TCRdb lists. The V call is TRBV11-2, the J call TRBJ2-6; the DNA was not used to check the table's D call, TRBD1. The CDR3 is 13 amino acids in total, end residues counted. CDR1 and CDR2 from the germline V gene are SGHAT and FQNNGV. CDR3 sequence: CASSLGGTQYFGA.

In this sample, this clonotype turned up once. This chain connects TRBV7-2 to TRBJ2-5, with D maybe TRBD1 (5 bases). Near its end, the DNA agrees better with TRBJ2-7, so the J call may be wrong. The germline V gene has CDR1 SGHTA and CDR2 FQGNSA. CDR3 size: 15 residues. This chain's CDR3 is CASSLDSGLIYEQYF. CDR3 DNA: TGTGCCAGCAGCTTAGACTCAGGGCTTATCTACGAGCAGTACTTC.

The CDR3 loop reads CASSLAGGLRGTQYF. The CDR3 coding sequence is TGTGCCAGCAGCTTAGCGGGCGGGCTGCGGGGGACCCAGTACTTC. This rearrangement joins TRBV7-9 to TRBJ2-1; the D gene is possibly TRBD2 (6 bases). The last part of the DNA fits TRBJ2-5 better; the J call may be wrong. Per germline, CDR1 SEHNR and CDR2 FQNEAQ (reference sequence). This CDR3 has 15 residues.

The chain carries TRBV11-2 and TRBJ2-7; 12 positions agree with TRBD2. The end of the DNA fits TRBJ2-1 better, so the J call may be wrong. Per the germline V gene, CDR1 is SGHAT and CDR2 is FQNNGV. The CDR3 spans 15 residues. The CDR3 nucleotides are TGTGCCAGCAGCTCGACTAGCGGGAGTTTAAATGAGCAGTTCTTC. This translates into CASSSTSGSLNEQFF.

About this clonotype itself: The missing conserved phenylalanine or tryptophan at the end of this CDR3 makes a read error likely. The DNA is omitted, as the CDR3 cannot be located on it reliably, and the CDR3 follows TCRdb's listing. The chain has TRBV12-3 or TRBV12-4 and TRBJ2-7; the table's TRBD1 call for D was not verified on the DNA. The CDR3 length is 15 residues, termini included. CDR3 protein: CASSLGRGYGYTFGS.

This clonotype was picked up a small number of times. The chain employs TRBV15 and TRBJ2-5; weak D call: TRBD2 (5 bases). CDR3 size: 15 residues. Germline CDR1 reads LNHNV; CDR2 reads YYDKDF (reference sequence). The germline V and J ends were trimmed by 0 bases and 5 bases, with 13 bases remaining between them. In nucleotides, the CDR3 is TGTGCCACCAGCAGAGATAGAGGGAGCGGCGAGACCCAGTACTTC. Translated, it gives CATSRDRGSGETQYF.

The sample holds one count of this clonotype. A junction boundary mismatches the germline segment, possibly from a read error. J is TRBJ2-6 and V is TRBV6-9, with D perhaps matching TRBD1 (5 bases). This CDR3 has 15 amino acids. CDR1 MNHGY and CDR2 SVAAGI come from the germline V gene. CDR3 in amino acids: CASLAGVSGASVLTF. CDR3 nucleotide sequence: TGTGCCAGCCTCGCAGGCGTCTCTGGGGCCAGCGTCCTGACTTTC.

This clonotype was recorded a few times. An end of the junction differs from the germline gene, which may be a read error. V usage is TRBV7-2 and J usage is TRBJ2-7; possibly TRBD2 for D (5 bases). The CDR3 contains 14 residues. Germline loops: CDR1 SGHTA, CDR2 FQGNSA. CDR3 sequence reads: CASSSAQNTGELYF. The DNA for the CDR3 is TGTGCCAGCAGCTCCGCACAGAACACCGGGGAGCTGTACTTC.

This clonotype was seen repeatedly, ten times or more. The rearrangement uses TRBV6-1 and TRBJ2-3; 8 positions match TRBD1. Losses at the gene ends were 6 bases for V and 1 base for J; bases not matched to a gene: 6. Germline V gene lookup returns CDR1 MNHNS and CDR2 SASEGT. The CDR3 runs 15 residues. CDR3 in DNA: TGTGCCAGCAGACGAGGACAGGGTCGCACAGATACGCAGTATTTT. Encoded protein: CASRRGQGRTDTQYF.

The sample holds one count of this clonotype. This CDR3 fails to terminate in the conserved phenylalanine or tryptophan, so it likely reflects a read error. The DNA is left out, because the CDR3 cannot be placed on it with certainty; the CDR3 is given as TCRdb lists it. J is TRBJ2-7 and V is TRBV7-2; the table names TRBD1, a call not compared with the DNA. Both ends counted, the CDR3 spans 19 residues. CDR1 is SGHTA and CDR2 is FQGNSA in the germline V gene. CDR3: CASSLSRGGASYNEQFFGS.

This clonotype is deemed medium-sized. The chain joins TRBV7-3 to TRBJ2-5; D is ambiguous. V was shortened by 4 bases and J by 3 bases, with 12 bases between the two germline ends. Per the germline V gene, CDR1 is SGHTA and CDR2 is FQGTGA. The CDR3 is 14 amino acids. CDR3 loop: CASSSDRGEETQYF. In nucleotides, the CDR3 is TGTGCCAGCAGCTCAGATCGTGGGGAAGAGACCCAGTACTTC. Based on the CDR3 plus reference TRBV7-3 and TRBJ2-5, the full variable domain is GAGVSQTPSNKVTEKGKYVELRCDPISGHTALYWYRQSLGQGPEFLIYFQGTGAADDSGLPNDRFFAVRPEGSVSTLKIQRTERGDSAVYLCASSSDRGEETQYFGPGTRLLVL.

The sample holds many counts of this clonotype. Relative to the germline gene, one junction end is altered; a read error may explain this. This chain connects TRBV6-1 to TRBJ2-7, with 8 positions matching TRBD1. Germline V gene lookup returns CDR1 MNHNS and CDR2 SASEGT. This CDR3 region has 14 residues. The CDR3 DNA reads as TGTGCCAGCAGTGGACAGGGGACCTCCTCCGAGCAGTACTTC. Its protein product is CASSGQGTSSEQYF.

Ten or more counts support this clonotype. The CDR3 region is CASSLGGSGRARTDTQYF. The CDR3 coding sequence is TGTGCCAGCAGCTTAGGAGGGAGCGGGAGGGCCAGAACAGATACGCAGTATTTT. J is TRBJ2-3 and V is TRBV11-3, with 10 bases aligning to TRBD2. This CDR3 comprises 18 residues. Germline CDR1 reads SGHNT; CDR2 reads YENEEA. J lost 3 bases, V lost 1 base, and 10 bases had no gene match. The complete variable domain, with remaining parts taken from reference TRBV11-3 and TRBJ2-3, reads EAGVVQSPRYKIIEKKQPVAFWCNPISGHNTLYWYLQNLGQGPELLIRYENEEAVDDSQLPKDRFSAERLKGVDSTLKIQPAELGDSAVYLCASSLGGSGRARTDTQYFGPGTRLTVL.

This clonotype counts as medium-sized (0.01 to 0.1%). This sequence joins TRBV7-2 and TRBJ2-4; 9 bases fit TRBD2. The germline V gene encodes CDR1 SGHTA and CDR2 FQGNSA. The CDR3 runs 20 residues. V was clipped by 1 base and J by 0 bases; unmatched bases: 13. CDR3 sequence (DNA): TGTGCCAGCAGCTTAGTTTTGTTAGCGGGGGTAAAAATAGCCAAAAACATTCAGTACTTC. Residues: CASSLVLLAGVKIAKNIQYF.

To note about this clonotype: This may arise from a read error, as a much more abundant clone is one base away. No conserved phenylalanine or tryptophan ends this CDR3, so it is likely a read error. The V gene is TRBV2, the J gene TRBJ2-4, with D perhaps being TRBD1 or TRBD2 (5 bases each). Gene TRBJ2-1 matches the end of the DNA better, so the J call may be wrong. The length of the CDR3 is 14 residues. From germline, CDR1 is SNHLY and CDR2 FYNNEI. This CDR3 reads CASSDEGSYNEQFL. The CDR3 nucleotides read TGTGCCAGCAGTGATGAGGGGTCCTACAATGAGCAGTTCTTA.

This clonotype has ten or more counts. This sequence joins TRBV6-1 and TRBJ2-1; D gene ambiguous. The CDR3 consists of 11 residues. With 7 bases removed from V and 12 bases from J, the gap between germline ends came to 13 bases. Per the germline V gene, CDR1 is MNHNS and CDR2 is SASEGT. The CDR3 sequence is CASTRSARQFF. The CDR3 DNA reads TGTGCCAGCACCAGGTCGGCTCGGCAGTTCTTC.

This clonotype was seen repeatedly, ten times or more. A single base separates this from a much larger clone, so it may be a read error. This rearrangement joins TRBV5-5 to TRBJ2-1; TRBD2 matches at 8 bases. The DNA end is a closer match to TRBJ2-7, so the J assignment may be wrong. CDR1 and CDR2 from the germline V gene are SGHKS and YYEKEE (reference sequence). The CDR3 loop spans 14 amino acids. The CDR3: CASSLTSGDNEQYF. CDR3 in DNA: TGTGCCAGCAGCTTGACTAGCGGAGACAATGAGCAGTACTTC.

This clonotype was observed a few times. The gene calls are TRBV5-1 and TRBJ1-4; D not resolved. V was cut by 4 bases and J by 0 bases, with 10 bases left in between. The CDR3 has 15 residues. Germline CDR1 and CDR2: SGHRS and YFSETQ. CDR3 bases: TGCGCCAGCAGCCCGACGGTTGCAACTAATGAAAAACTGTTTTTT. Its protein is CASSPTVATNEKLFF.

The V gene is TRBV7-8, the J gene TRBJ2-7; D is unclear. The J call is doubtful: the DNA matches TRBJ1-2 better. This CDR3 spans 13 amino acids. Germline V gene lookup returns CDR1 SGHVS and CDR2 FQNEAQ. CDR3 nucleotides: TGTGCCAGCAGCTTAGCCTTGGACTATGGCTACACCTTC. This gives the protein CASSLALDYGYTF.